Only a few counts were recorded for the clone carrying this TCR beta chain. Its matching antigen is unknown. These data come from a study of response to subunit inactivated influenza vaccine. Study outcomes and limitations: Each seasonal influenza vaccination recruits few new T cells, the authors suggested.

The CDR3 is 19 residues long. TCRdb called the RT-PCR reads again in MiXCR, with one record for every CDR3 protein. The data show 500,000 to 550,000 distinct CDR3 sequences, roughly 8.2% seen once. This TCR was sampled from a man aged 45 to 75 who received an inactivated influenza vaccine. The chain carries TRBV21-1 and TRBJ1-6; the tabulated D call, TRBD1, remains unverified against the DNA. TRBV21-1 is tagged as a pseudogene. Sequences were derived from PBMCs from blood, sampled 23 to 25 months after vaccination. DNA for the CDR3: TGTGCCAGCACCCTCTGGGGGTCAGAGTTCAGCTCCTATAATTCACCCCTCCACTTT. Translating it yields CASTLWGSEFSSYNSPLHF.